A single sample is the source of the 7 T cell receptor beta chains below, sequenced in a study of tumor-infiltrating lymphocytes in primary liver carcinoma (dated by TCRdb to 2015 to 2018). Without any cell sorting, total RNA and DNA were extracted together from around 20-30 mg of bulk tissue using the AllPrep DNA/RNA mini kit. TCRdb records Illumina HiSeq 2500 as the sequencer. Starting from about 500 ng total RNA, TCRbeta-specific cDNA was produced by reverse transcription with a constant-region primer and ProtoScript II reverse transcriptase. Construction of the TCRbeta libraries relied on three nested rounds of multiplex PCR, following a slightly modified ARM-PCR procedure. Each of the first two PCR rounds ran for approximately 11 cycles and used multiplex TRBV1-TRBV30 forward primers together with a Cbeta reverse primer. TCRdb passed the public sequencing reads through fastp at Q25 and MiXCR, retaining productive beta sequences. Rows are unified per CDR3 protein, each entry keeping the most common DNA and genes. The sample yields under 200,000 distinct CDR3 sequences; approximately 80% were counted once. Clones ranked in the top ten supply 15% to 20% of the sample.

The specimen was tumor tissue from primary liver carcinoma. All receptors derive from a man aged 35 to 55 with primary liver carcinoma and hepatitis B virus infection.

Details on this clonotype: One end of the junction does not line up with germline, which may come from a read error. This chain uses TRBV4-1 with TRBJ1-6; possible D gene TRBD1, 6 bases. There are 15 residues in the CDR3. Germline CDR1 and CDR2: MGHRA and YSYEKL. The CDR3 here is CSSSQDNTGNSPLHF. The CDR3 DNA follows: TGCTCCAGCAGCCAAGATAACACAGGGAACTCACCCCTCCACTTT.

This clonotype was seen more than once but under ten times. A read error may produce the germline difference seen at one junction end. The chain joins TRBV12-3 or TRBV12-4 to TRBJ2-5, with 7 positions matching TRBD2. The length of the CDR3 is 14 residues. The chain's CDR3 is CVSIPREDLLTQYF. In nucleotides, the CDR3 is TGTGTCAGCATCCCCCGGGAGGATCTGTTGACCCAATACTTC.

As for this clonotype: An end of the junction differs from the germline gene, which may be a read error. V gene TRBV11-2 combines with J gene TRBJ2-6, with D hard to call. The CDR3 sequence is 15 residues long. The germline V gene has CDR1 SGHAT and CDR2 FQNNGV. The CDR3 region is CATQRPRSGVNVLIF. The CDR3 DNA sequence: TGTGCCACCCAACGGCCGCGCTCTGGGGTCAACGTCCTGATTTTC.

As to this clonotype: The junction and the germline gene differ at one end; a read error may be behind it. V and J are TRBV6-6 and TRBJ2-7, with D possibly TRBD2 on 6 matching bases. Germline V gene sequence: CDR1 MNHNY, CDR2 SVGAGI (reference sequence). This CDR3 contains 12 residues. The CDR3 region has the DNA TGTGCCGGCAGCCCCGGAGCGGGCGAGGAGTACTTC. It translates to CAGSPGAGEEYF.

The chain recombines TRBV10-1 with TRBJ2-2; a weak D match, TRBD2 (7 bases). Germline loops: CDR1 WNHNN, CDR2 SYGVQD (reference sequence). The CDR3 covers 15 residues. The CDR3 sequence: CTNREDASGAGELFF. In DNA form, the CDR3 reads TGCACCAACAGGGAGGACGCGAGCGGGGCCGGGGAGCTGTTTTTT.

About this clonotype: No conserved phenylalanine or tryptophan ends this CDR3, so it is likely a read error. The chain joins TRBV6-5 to TRBJ1-5, with D unclear. In germline, CDR1 is MNHEY, CDR2 SVGAGI. This CDR3 is 15 amino acids long. Trimming cost V 6 bases and J 5 bases, with 17 bases left between them. The CDR3 bases are TGTGCCAGCAGAGTCTATCGAACTAGAGATCAGCCCCAGCATTGT. Its protein is CASRVYRTRDQPQHC.

About this clonotype: This may arise from a read error, as a much more abundant clone is one base away. The rearrangement joins TRBV7-2 to TRBJ2-1; D is unclear. Germline CDR1 reads SGHTA; CDR2 reads FQGNSA. The CDR3 contains 12 residues. CDR3 in DNA: TGTGCCAACAGCTTTCCCCCCTATGAGCAGTTCTTC. Its translation is CANSFPPYEQFF.